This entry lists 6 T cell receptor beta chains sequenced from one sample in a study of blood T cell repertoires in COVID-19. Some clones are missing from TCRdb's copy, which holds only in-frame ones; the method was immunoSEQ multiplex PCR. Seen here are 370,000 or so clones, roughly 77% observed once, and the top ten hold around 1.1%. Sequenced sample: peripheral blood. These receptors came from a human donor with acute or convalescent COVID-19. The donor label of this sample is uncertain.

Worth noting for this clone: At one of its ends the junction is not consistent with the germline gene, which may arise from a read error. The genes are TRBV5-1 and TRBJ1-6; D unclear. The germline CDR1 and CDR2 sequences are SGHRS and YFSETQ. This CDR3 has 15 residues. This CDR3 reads CASSLGVEENSPFHF. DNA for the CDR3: TGCGCCAGCAGCTTGGGTGTGGAGGAGAATTCACCCTTCCACTTT.

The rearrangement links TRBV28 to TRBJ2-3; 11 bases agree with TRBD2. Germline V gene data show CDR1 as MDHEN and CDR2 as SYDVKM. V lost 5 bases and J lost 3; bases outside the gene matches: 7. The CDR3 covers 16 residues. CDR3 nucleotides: TGTGCCAGCAGTCCTGTAGCGGGGGGGCCGACAGATACGCAGTATTTT. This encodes CASSPVAGGPTDTQYF. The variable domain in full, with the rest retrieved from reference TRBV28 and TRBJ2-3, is DVKVTQSSRYLVKRTGEKVFLECVQDMDHENMFWYRQDPGLGLRLIYFSYDVKMKEKGDIPEGYSVSREKKERFSLILESASTNQTSMYLCASSPVAGGPTDTQYFGPGTRLTVL.

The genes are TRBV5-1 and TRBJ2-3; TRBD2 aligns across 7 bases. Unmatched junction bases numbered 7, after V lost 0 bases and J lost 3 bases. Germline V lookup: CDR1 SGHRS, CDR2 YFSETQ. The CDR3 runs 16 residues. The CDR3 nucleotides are TGCGCCAGCAGCTTGGGACCCGGGGGGAGGACAGATACGCAGTATTTT. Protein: CASSLGPGGRTDTQYF.

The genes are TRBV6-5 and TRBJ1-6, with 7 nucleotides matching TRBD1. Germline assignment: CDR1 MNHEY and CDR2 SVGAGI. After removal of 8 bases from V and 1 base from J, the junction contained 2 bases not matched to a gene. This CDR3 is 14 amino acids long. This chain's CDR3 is CASWGQSYNSPLHF. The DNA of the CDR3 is TGTGCCAGCTGGGGACAGTCCTATAATTCACCCCTCCACTTT.

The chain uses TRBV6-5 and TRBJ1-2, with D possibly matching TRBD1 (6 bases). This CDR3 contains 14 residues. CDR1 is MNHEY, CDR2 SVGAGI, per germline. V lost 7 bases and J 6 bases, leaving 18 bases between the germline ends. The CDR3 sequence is CASTSLRGNHGYTF. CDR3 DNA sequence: TGTGCCAGCACCTCCCTGAGGGGGAACCATGGCTACACCTTC.

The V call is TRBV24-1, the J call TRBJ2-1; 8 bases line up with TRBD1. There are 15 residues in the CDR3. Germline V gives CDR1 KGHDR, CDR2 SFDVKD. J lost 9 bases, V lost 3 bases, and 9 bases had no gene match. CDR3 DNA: TGTGCCACCAGTGATCCCAGACAGGGGAAGGGTGAGCAGTTCTTC. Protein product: CATSDPRQGKGEQFF.